This T cell receptor (beta chain) derives from a study of T cells in Graves' hyperthyroidism and ophthalmopathy. Using RNA transcripts as the source, TCR beta CDR3 regions were amplified. Initially, a first-round RT-PCR of the TCR CDR3 employed the HTBI primer set. Each CDR3 protein gets one entry after TCRdb re-called the multiplex PCR reads with MiXCR. Here the sample spans roughly 500,000 distinct CDR3 sequences, 46% being singletons. Diagnoses rested on clinical symptoms, serum thyroxine and TRAb, thyroid ultrasound and orbital computed tomography. This clonotype has ten or more counts. Sequenced material: peripheral blood or thyroid tissue (not recorded which). This clonotype was sampled from an adult woman with Graves' disease, either hyperthyroidism or ophthalmopathy (not recorded which).

The CDR3 here is CASSEVGTRGLERTYEQYF. The CDR3 DNA follows: TGCGCCAGCAGTGAGGTAGGGACCCGGGGACTGGAGCGAACCTACGAGCAGTACTTC. This sequence joins TRBV10-2 and TRBJ2-7; tentative D call: TRBD2 (6 bases). The CDR3 is 19 residues long. CDR1 WSHSY and CDR2 SAAADI come from the germline V gene. V lost 2 bases, J lost 2 bases, and 25 bases lay in between.